These 13 T cell receptor beta chains originate from one sample sequenced in a study of Graves' ophthalmopathy and Graves' hyperthyroidism (dated by TCRdb to the late 2010s). Sequencing relied on an Illumina HiSeq 2000. For repertoire sequencing, TCR beta CDR3 regions were amplified from RNA transcripts. The first round was an RT-PCR using HTBI primers with the Qiagen OneStep RT-PCR kit, and this first round was followed by a second-round multiplex PCR, then size selection and purification. TCRdb reprocessing: public reads trimmed at Q25 with fastp, clones called with MiXCR, in-frame beta chains kept. Duplicate CDR3 protein sequences are folded into a single record with the most common DNA and genes. This sample comprises 300,000 to 400,000 distinct CDR3 sequences, under 20% of them detected only once. Around an eighth of the sample lies in the top ten. Sequencing was carried out using peripheral blood. These receptors were obtained from an adult man with Graves' ophthalmopathy.

The chain joins TRBV20-1 to TRBJ2-7; 12 nucleotides align to TRBD2. The CDR3 runs to 15 residues. CDR1 and CDR2 (germline): DFQATT, SNEGSKA (reference sequence). The V segment lost 1 base and the J segment 4 bases; nucleotides outside the gene matches: 5. This CDR3 is CSARARTSGGYEQYF. Written as DNA, the CDR3 is TGCAGTGCTAGAGCTAGAACTAGCGGGGGGTACGAGCAGTACTTC.

This clonotype was detected once. The V gene is TRBV6-1, the J gene TRBJ2-7; TRBD2 is a possible D gene (6 bases). This CDR3 has 15 amino acids. The germline V gene has CDR1 MNHNS and CDR2 SASEGT. Trimming shortened V by 6 bases and J by 2 bases, and 17 bases separated the two germline ends. This CDR3 reads CASSRTPWTTYEQYF. As DNA, the CDR3 is TGTGCCAGCAGCAGGACACCGTGGACTACCTACGAGCAGTACTTC.

In its sample, this clonotype was seen many times. The rearrangement joins TRBV11-1 to TRBJ2-3, with 11 nucleotides matching TRBD2. The CDR3 consists of 15 residues. V gave up 5 bases and J gave up 4 bases; unmatched junction bases: 5. Germline V gene data show CDR1 as SGHAT and CDR2 as FQDESV (reference sequence). The CDR3 sequence is CASSLLAGAADTQYF. The CDR3 DNA reads TGTGCCAGCAGCCTACTAGCGGGAGCCGCAGATACGCAGTATTTT.

Many counts were recorded for this clonotype. The V call is TRBV19, the J call TRBJ1-3; D gene uncertain. Trimming left V 4 bases short and J 4 bases short, with 8 bases between. Germline CDR1 is LNHDA and CDR2 is SQIVND (reference sequence). The CDR3 covers 13 residues. The CDR3 nucleotides are TGTGCCAGTAGTAAAGATTGGGGAAACACCATATATTTT. Its protein is CASSKDWGNTIYF.

The chain joins TRBV6-1 to TRBJ1-1, with 9 bases identical to TRBD1. V lost 5 bases, J lost 4 bases, and 8 bases stayed unmatched. Germline lookup yields CDR1 MNHNS and CDR2 SASEGT. There are 15 residues in the CDR3. The CDR3 is CASSTGQGLGTEAFF. The DNA for the CDR3 is TGTGCCAGCAGTACGGGACAGGGTCTCGGCACTGAAGCTTTCTTT.

V and J are TRBV19 and TRBJ1-5, with 7 bases aligning to TRBD1. Germline-derived CDR1 and CDR2 are LNHDA and SQIVND (reference sequence). This CDR3 is built from 19 residues. The ends lost 2 bases at V and 7 bases at J; junction bases unmatched: 20. For the CDR3, the DNA is TGTGCCAGTAGTATAAGAAGGGGGCAGGGGGAGCAACTGTGGCAGCCCCAGCATTTT. It encodes CASSIRRGQGEQLWQPQHF. Drawing the rest from reference TRBV19 and TRBJ1-5, the complete variable domain is DGGITQSPKYLFRKEGQNVTLSCEQNLNHDAMYWYRQDPGQGLRLIYYSQIVNDFQKGDIAEGYSVSREKKESFPLTVTSAQKNPTAFYLCASSIRRGQGEQLWQPQHFGDGTRLSIL.

CDR3 bases: TGTGCCAGCAGTGCAAGACAGGGACCCTCCTCTGGGGCCAACGTCCTGACTTTC. Translation: CASSARQGPSSGANVLTF. The genes are TRBV12-3 or TRBV12-4 and TRBJ2-6; 7 nucleotides match TRBD1. With V trimmed by 5 bases and J by 0 bases, 10 bases remained unmatched. The CDR3 contains 18 residues.

This rearrangement joins TRBV7-8 to TRBJ1-2; D remains unclear. Germline CDR1 and CDR2: SGHVS and FQNEAQ. Trimming took 1 base from V and 4 from J, leaving 7 bases between them. The CDR3 contains 13 residues. The CDR3 DNA follows: TGTGCCAGCAGCTTAGGGGATCGCTATGGCTACACCTTC. Residues: CASSLGDRYGYTF.

This clonotype has a count of ten or more. The genes are TRBV16 and TRBJ1-2, with TRBD1 matching over 9 bases. After removal of 2 bases from V and 8 bases from J, the junction contained 3 bases not matched to a gene. Germline-derived CDR1 and CDR2 are KGHSY and FQNENV. The CDR3 is 13 residues long. The CDR3 reads CASSQGQGRGYTF. The CDR3 nucleotides read TGTGCCAGCAGCCAAGGACAGGGGAGAGGCTACACCTTC.

This clonotype was observed many times. The chain uses TRBV4-3 and TRBJ1-1; 7 bases agree with TRBD1. Looked up from germline, CDR1 is LGHNA and CDR2 is YSLEER. CDR3 length: 14 amino acids. V lost 6 bases and J lost 3; bases outside the gene matches: 7. CDR3 protein: CASSFHQGDTEAFF. The CDR3 bases are TGCGCCAGCAGTTTTCACCAGGGGGACACTGAAGCTTTCTTT.

This clonotype was seen repeatedly, ten times or more. The V call is TRBV7-2, the J call TRBJ1-2, with TRBD1 as a possible D gene (5 bases). The CDR3 extends over 12 amino acids. Trimming removed 7 bases at V and 4 bases at J, with 10 bases between. Germline values: CDR1 SGHTA, CDR2 FQGNSA. The CDR3 protein is CASTDSRYGYTF. The CDR3 DNA is TGTGCCAGCACCGACAGTCGCTATGGCTACACCTTC.

This clonotype has a count of ten or more. This chain links TRBV2 with TRBJ2-7; the D gene could be TRBD1 or TRBD2 (5 bases each). CDR3 length equals 15 residues. CDR1 is SNHLY and CDR2 is FYNNEI in the germline V gene. V was clipped by 7 bases and J by 2 bases, with 18 bases between them. CDR3: CASTTAVGGTYEQYF. CDR3 nucleotides: TGTGCCAGCACCACGGCAGTTGGGGGAACCTACGAGCAGTACTTC.

The genes are TRBV6-5 and TRBJ1-1; possibly TRBD1 for D (6 bases). V was trimmed by 4 bases and J by 8 bases, leaving 11 bases between them. The CDR3 sequence is 12 residues long. Germline CDR1 reads MNHEY; CDR2 reads SVGAGI. CDR3 sequence (DNA): TGTGCCAGCAGTTCCCCGGGACAAGAAGCTTTCTTT. This gives the protein CASSSPGQEAFF.